These 4 T cell receptor beta chains share one sample of origin, sequenced in a study of identical twins (dated by TCRdb to about 2016). The method behind the library was 5' RACE. The sequencing machine was an Illumina HiSeq 2000. TCRdb trimmed public reads at Q25 via fastp, called clones via MiXCR and kept in-frame beta chains. Entries are consolidated by CDR3 protein sequence, retaining the most common genes and DNA. The sample includes a few hundred thousand distinct CDR3 sequences, with 12% to 15% observed a single time. The ten largest account for 0.44% of the sample. This same sample was also taken into another study, of yellow fever vaccine responses in identical twins.

Input material: CD4+ T cells sorted from blood. The receptors stem from a woman aged 18-29 years in good health.

The sample holds many counts of this clonotype. This chain uses TRBV12-3 or TRBV12-4 with TRBJ2-4, with 7 bases that match TRBD2. The ends lost 2 bases at V and 3 bases at J; junction bases unmatched: 10. This CDR3 has 17 amino acids. The CDR3 nucleotides are TGTGCCAGCAGTTTATACGCTAGCGGACACCACAAAAACATTCAGTACTTC. Protein sequence: CASSLYASGHHKNIQYF.

The V call is TRBV5-5, the J call TRBJ1-2; no definite D call. The CDR3 runs to 14 residues. CDR1 is SGHKS and CDR2 is YYEKEE in the germline V gene (reference sequence). Trimming stripped 1 base from V and 0 bases from J, with 7 bases between. CDR3 DNA: TGTGCCAGCAGCTTGACGTTGACTAACTATGGCTACACCTTC. This translates into CASSLTLTNYGYTF.

In DNA, the CDR3 is TGTGCCAGCAGCTTCAAGGGGTCTCGTGGCTACACCTTC. It encodes CASSFKGSRGYTF. The chain is built from TRBV7-2 and TRBJ1-2; a possible D gene is TRBD1 (5 bases). The V end lost 3 bases, the J end lost 7 bases, and 12 bases lay between the germline ends. The CDR3 has 13 amino acids. Germline V gene sequence: CDR1 SGHTA, CDR2 FQGNSA.

This clonotype occurred a few times. The rearrangement uses TRBV9 and TRBJ2-5; D remains ambiguous. V was trimmed by 4 bases and J by 5 bases, leaving 15 bases between them. This CDR3 comprises 14 residues. The germline gives CDR1 SGDLS, CDR2 YYNGEE. This CDR3 is CASSSSSGWETQYF. CDR3 DNA sequence: TGTGCCAGCAGCTCCTCTTCCGGGTGGGAGACCCAGTACTTC.